The clone carrying this TCR beta chain has only one observation. The data belong to a study of blood T cell repertoires in COVID-19. Background on the study: There were acute and convalescent COVID-19 samples, and they came from the United States, Italy and Spain.

Source study methods: Amplifying reference gene primers gave estimates of nucleated cell counts. The protocol was immunoSEQ multiplex PCR, while the TCRdb copy is restricted to in-frame clones and leaves out a portion. The D gene and trimming were derived from the DNA, and the V and J assignments and clone size from that table. The repertoire holds hundreds of thousands of clones, 82% seen once, with nearly 5% in the top ten. Germline lookup yields CDR1 LGHNA and CDR2 YNFKEQ. There are 15 residues in the CDR3. The V segment lost 2 bases and the J segment 3 bases; nucleotides outside the gene matches: 4.

The rearrangement links TRBV4-2 to TRBJ1-5; 7 bases agree with TRBD1. This sequence originates from a woman over 75 with active or convalescent COVID-19. The sequenced material came from peripheral blood. CDR3 DNA: TGTGCCAGCAGCCAACTGGACAGGCCCAATCAGCCCCAGCATTTT. This translates into CASSQLDRPNQPQHF.